This T cell receptor (beta chain) was recovered during a study of T cell repertoires in cytomegalovirus infection. Study at large: Matching HLA type and CMV infection were both indicated by public TCR beta signatures.

As for this clonotype: Antigen unknown.

The study's findings and limits: The cumulative frequency of public TCR beta families distinguished individuals who carried CMV together with the relevant HLA.

Germline V gene lookup returns CDR1 KGHSH and CDR2 LQKENI. The CDR3 has 16 amino acids. J lost 0 bases, V lost 6 bases, and 8 bases had no gene match. TCRdb reanalysed the reads using MiXCR and keeps one entry per CDR3 protein. The sample includes 360,000 or so distinct CDR3 sequences, about 34% of them seen just once. This TCR was sampled from a human donor in good health (CMV status not recorded). Some clones in this sample may be carry-over from other donors' samples. The chain has TRBV18 and TRBJ2-3, with 8 bases matching TRBD2. Sequences were derived from cultured PBMCs, sampled from culture after CMV antigen stimulation. CDR3: CASSTSAGGSTDTQYF. The DNA for the CDR3 is TGTGCCAGCTCTACCAGTGCGGGAGGAAGCACAGATACGCAGTATTTT.